Listed here are 10 T cell receptor beta chains from one sample, sequenced in a study of T cell responses to AZD1222 COVID-19 vaccine (dated by TCRdb to the early 2020s). Library preparation used the immunoSEQ multiplex PCR assay. The clones in this table, taken by TCRdb from immuneACCESS, are in-frame only. Not every clone is retained; where verified, under half of the shortfall comes from an unresolved V gene, and the cause of the rest is unknown. Here the sample has about 170,000 clones; 90% occur a single time. The ten top clones hold approximately 2.8% of the sample. The sample's time point label, in plain terms: baseline before first vaccination. This specimen was peripheral blood, taken on day 0 of AZD1222 vaccination. The receptors derive from an adult in good health.

The sample holds one count of this clone. V gene TRBV7-9 combines with J gene TRBJ1-6; D call uncertain. The length of the CDR3 is 14 residues. The germline V and J ends were trimmed by 1 base and 9 bases, with 10 bases remaining between them. Germline loops: CDR1 SEHNR, CDR2 FQNEAQ (reference sequence). The CDR3 here is CASSLVRTSSPLHF. The CDR3 DNA follows: TGTGCCAGCAGCTTAGTGAGGACGAGTTCACCCCTCCACTTT.

The CDR3 nucleotides are TGTGCCATCAGTAGGAACACCGGGGAGCTGTTTTTT. It specifies CAISRNTGELFF. The V gene is TRBV10-3, the J gene TRBJ2-2; no firm D call. This CDR3 region has 12 residues. Germline lookup yields CDR1 ENHRY and CDR2 SYGVKD. V lost 5 bases and J 1 base, leaving 2 bases between the germline ends.

The CDR3 coding sequence is TGTGCCAGCAGCCCCCAGGGAGAAAAACTGTTTTTT. Protein product: CASSPQGEKLFF. The chain carries TRBV7-8 and TRBJ1-4, with D possibly matching TRBD1 (5 bases). The V end was cut by 5 bases, the J end by 8 bases, with 9 bases between. Germline CDR1 is SGHVS and CDR2 is FQNEAQ. This CDR3 has 12 residues.

The rearrangement links TRBV6-1 to TRBJ2-3; TRBD2 matches at 7 bases. Germline V CDR1 and CDR2: MNHNS, SASEGT. This CDR3 is built from 15 residues. J was trimmed by 2 bases and V by 3 bases; bases with no gene match: 5. The CDR3 spells CASSDRTSVTDTQYF. The CDR3, as DNA: TGTGCCAGCAGTGACCGCACTAGCGTCACAGATACGCAGTATTTT.

The CDR3 here is CASSPRAGQTTGELFF. The CDR3 coding sequence is TGTGCCAGCAGCCCTCGAGCGGGACAGACCACCGGGGAGCTGTTTTTT. The genes are TRBV7-6 and TRBJ2-2; D is possibly TRBD1 or TRBD2 (7 bases each). CDR3 length: 16 residues. From germline, CDR1 is SGHVS and CDR2 FNYEAQ. Trimming took off 5 bases at V and 4 bases at J, with 17 bases between the two ends.

The V gene is TRBV3-1 (or the pseudogene TRBV3-2), the J gene TRBJ2-7; 9 bases are shared with TRBD2. The germline V gene encodes CDR1 LGHDT and CDR2 YNNKEL (reference sequence). This CDR3 is 15 amino acids long. V was clipped by 0 bases and J by 3 bases; unmatched bases: 3. Written as DNA, the CDR3 is TGTGCCAGCAGCCAAGATCCTAGCGGGGTCTACGAGCAGTACTTC. Its translation is CASSQDPSGVYEQYF.

The CDR3: CSAPTETQYF. The CDR3 nucleotides read TGCAGTGCTCCTACAGAGACCCAGTACTTC. The chain employs TRBV20-1 and TRBJ2-5, with D uncertain. V was clipped by 5 bases and J by 4 bases, with 5 bases between them. The CDR3 has 10 amino acids. Germline V lookup: CDR1 DFQATT, CDR2 SNEGSKA (reference sequence).

With respect to this clone: At one end, the junction sequence differs from germline, possibly due to a read error. The genes are TRBV15 and TRBJ2-3; D remains ambiguous. Per germline, CDR1 LNHNV and CDR2 YYDKDF (reference sequence). CDR3 length equals 12 residues. The CDR3 loop reads CATSGDRDTQYF. The CDR3 DNA reads TGTGCCACCAGCGGAGACCGAGATACGCAGTATTTT.

The gene calls are TRBV19 and TRBJ2-7, with unresolved D. V dropped 5 bases and J dropped 1 base, with 9 bases sitting between them. Germline-derived CDR1 and CDR2 are LNHDA and SQIVND (reference sequence). This CDR3 spans 13 amino acids. CDR3 coding DNA: TGTGCCAGTAGTTCCCGTCCTTCCTACGAGCAGTACTTC. It is translated as CASSSRPSYEQYF.

The rearrangement joins TRBV10-3 to TRBJ2-3, with D perhaps TRBD1 (7 bases). Between the trimmed V and J ends, which lost 10 bases and 5 bases, there was a span of 25 bases. The CDR3 consists of 16 residues. Per the germline V gene, CDR1 is ENHRY and CDR2 is SYGVKD. CDR3 coding DNA: TGTGCCACAGCTGGTGGAGGGGGCGGGGACATAGATACGCAGTATTTT. Translated, it gives CATAGGGGGDIDTQYF.